The 26 T cell receptor beta chains reported below all come from one sample, sequenced in a study of blood T cell repertoires in COVID-19 (TCRdb year 2020). Library generation was performed with the immunoSEQ multiplex PCR assay. This is the immuneACCESS table as TCRdb keeps it, with only in-frame sequences that have V and J called. A part of the clones is gone; compared with another copy, unresolved V genes explain less than half, and the rest is unexplained. Across this sample there are around 80,000 clones, with over 70% seen only once. About 5.7% of the sample is held by the ten biggest clonotypes. The sequencing input was peripheral blood. The source of these receptors is a man over 45 with active or convalescent COVID-19.

V usage is TRBV5-4 and J usage is TRBJ1-2, with D possibly being TRBD1 (5 bases). CDR1 is SGHNT, CDR2 YYREEE, per germline (reference sequence). The CDR3 sequence is 15 residues long. V lost 1 base and J lost 4, with 14 bases in between. CDR3 in amino acids: CASSLFGGSPYGYTF. The CDR3 bases are TGTGCCAGCAGCTTGTTCGGGGGTTCACCCTATGGCTACACCTTC.

This clone was recorded only once. This sequence joins TRBV6-6 and TRBJ2-3, with D perhaps TRBD1 (6 bases). Trimming removed 0 bases from V and 7 bases from J, with 11 bases in between. CDR3 length: 14 residues. Germline assignment: CDR1 MNHNY and CDR2 SVGAGI (reference sequence). DNA for the CDR3: TGTGCCAGCAGTTACTCGAGCAGGGGTAATACGCAGTATTTT. This encodes CASSYSSRGNTQYF.

V is TRBV18 and J is TRBJ2-3; 9 nucleotides match TRBD2. Germline trimming cut 5 bases from V and 7 bases from J; bases unmatched to any gene: 7. Germline lookup yields CDR1 KGHSH and CDR2 LQKENI. This CDR3 spans 14 amino acids. CDR3 bases: TGTGCCAGCTCAGACGCAGCGGGGGGCAATACGCAGTATTTT. Residues: CASSDAAGGNTQYF. The full variable domain, in which reference TRBV18 and TRBJ2-3 provide the parts outside the CDR3, is NAGVMQNPRHLVRRRGQEARLRCSPMKGHSHVYWYRQLPEEGLKFMVYLQKENIIDESGMPKERFSAEFPKEGPSILRIQQVVRGDSAAYFCASSDAAGGNTQYFGPGTRLTVL.

This clone has only one observation. V usage is TRBV20-1 and J usage is TRBJ2-1, with D tentatively TRBD2 (5 bases). Germline CDR1 and CDR2: DFQATT and SNEGSKA (reference sequence). The CDR3 runs 10 residues. V lost 3 bases, J lost 8 bases, and 5 bases lay in between. The DNA for the CDR3 is TGCAGTGCTAGCGGGGATGAGCAGTTCTTC. Its translation: CSASGDEQFF.

This clone was detected only a few times. The chain combines TRBV27 with TRBJ1-2; a weak D match, TRBD1 (5 bases). Trimming removed 3 bases at V and 5 bases at J, with 10 bases between. The CDR3 covers 13 residues. The germline V gene encodes CDR1 MNHEY and CDR2 SMNVEV (reference sequence). CDR3 DNA: TGTGCCAGCAGTTTGCAGGGTAGATATGGCTACACCTTC. Its protein product is CASSLQGRYGYTF.

This clone has more than one count but fewer than ten. This chain connects TRBV4-3 to TRBJ1-4; D is unclear. Trimming pared 1 base from V and 8 bases from J, leaving 14 bases between. The germline gives CDR1 LGHNA, CDR2 YSLEER. The CDR3 runs to 15 residues. CDR3 DNA: TGCGCCAGCAGCCAAGGCGGGTTATTAGGGGAAAAACTGTTTTTT. Its translation is CASSQGGLLGEKLFF.

V and J are TRBV10-3 and TRBJ1-1, with D unresolved. CDR3 size: 13 residues. Trimming pared 7 bases from V and 2 bases from J, leaving 11 bases between. The germline gives CDR1 ENHRY, CDR2 SYGVKD. The CDR3 DNA reads TGTGCCATCACCCTGACTCCTAACACTGAAGCTTTCTTT. Residues: CAITLTPNTEAFF.

V gene TRBV24-1 combines with J gene TRBJ2-2; D unresolved. Germline lookup yields CDR1 KGHDR and CDR2 SFDVKD. CDR3 length: 14 residues. The ends were cut back, 5 bases at V and 4 bases at J, with 10 bases in the middle. The CDR3 region is CATSGVSPTGELFF. CDR3 nucleotide sequence: TGTGCCACCAGTGGCGTTAGCCCCACCGGGGAGCTGTTTTTT.

The J gene is TRBJ1-2, the V gene TRBV9; 7 bases are shared with TRBD1. The CDR3 runs 15 residues. V lost 3 bases, J lost 5 bases, and 10 bases stayed unmatched. Germline V gives CDR1 SGDLS, CDR2 YYNGEE. In DNA form, the CDR3 reads TGTGCCAGCAGCGCACCTAAGGGGGCTGGGTATGGCTACACCTTC. Its translation is CASSAPKGAGYGYTF. Drawing the rest from reference TRBV9 and TRBJ1-2, the complete variable domain is DSGVTQTPKHLITATGQRVTLRCSPRSGDLSVYWYQQSLDQGLQFLIQYYNGEERAKGNILERFSAQQFPDLHSELNLSSLELGDSALYFCASSAPKGAGYGYTFGSGTRLTVV.

This clone was detected only a few times. V and J are TRBV9 and TRBJ1-1, with a possible D match to TRBD1 (5 bases). There are 16 residues in the CDR3. Germline loops: CDR1 SGDLS, CDR2 YYNGEE. V lost 4 bases to trimming and J lost 1 base, with 17 bases between them. In nucleotides, the CDR3 is TGTGCCAGCAGCCCCCACGGGGGGAGAGCGAACACTGAAGCTTTCTTT. Its protein product is CASSPHGGRANTEAFF.

This chain links TRBV11-2 with TRBJ1-2, with D possibly TRBD1 on 6 matching bases. Germline CDR1 is SGHAT and CDR2 is FQNNGV. Trimming pared 3 bases from V and 4 bases from J, leaving 12 bases between. The CDR3 length is 14 residues. CDR3 sequence reads: CASSFSTGTYGYTF. The CDR3 coding sequence is TGTGCCAGCAGCTTTTCAACAGGGACCTATGGCTACACCTTC.

This chain joins TRBV21-1 and TRBJ1-2; the listed D gene, TRBD1, was not tested against the DNA. TRBV21-1 corresponds to a pseudogene. The CDR3 covers 16 residues. The CDR3 loop reads CASSKSGTGSSYGYTF. The CDR3 DNA follows: TGTGCCAGCAGCAAATCCGGGACAGGCTCTTCCTATGGCTACACCTTC.

The chain couples TRBV6-2 or TRBV6-3 to TRBJ1-1; D is undetermined. V lost 2 bases and J lost 1, with 14 bases in between. The CDR3 is made up of 16 amino acids. Germline V gene sequence: CDR1 MNHEY, CDR2 SVGEGT. CDR3 sequence: CASSYTGGSANTEAFF. For the CDR3, the DNA is TGTGCCAGCAGTTACACGGGCGGGAGTGCGAACACTGAAGCTTTCTTT.

This sequence joins TRBV19 and TRBJ1-5; 11 nucleotides agree with TRBD1. Trimming removed 1 base from V and 7 bases from J; junction bases left unmatched: 9. The CDR3 consists of 17 residues. Germline V gene data show CDR1 as LNHDA and CDR2 as SQIVND (reference sequence). The CDR3 here is CASSIGDRGTVWQPQHF. The CDR3 coding sequence is TGTGCCAGTAGTATAGGGGACAGGGGGACGGTGTGGCAGCCCCAGCATTTT.

The chain uses TRBV18 and TRBJ1-4; D might be TRBD1 (5 bases). Trimming left V 6 bases short and J 2 bases short, with 13 bases between. Germline CDR1 reads KGHSH; CDR2 reads LQKENI. The CDR3 has 15 residues. The CDR3 DNA is TGTGCCAGCTCCCCCTCAGGGATTACTAATGAAAAACTGTTTTTT. As protein: CASSPSGITNEKLFF.

This clone was recorded once. The gene calls are TRBV7-3 and TRBJ2-4; 9 bases align to TRBD1. V trimming: 4 bases; J trimming: 6 bases; junction bases outside the gene matches: 4. The germline CDR1 and CDR2 sequences are SGHTA and FQGTGA. This CDR3 has 14 amino acids. The CDR3 DNA sequence: TGTGCCAGCAGCTCTACGGGACAGGGAAACATTCAGTACTTC. This sequence encodes CASSSTGQGNIQYF.

V usage is TRBV27 and J usage is TRBJ1-2; the match to TRBD1 covers 9 bases. The V segment lost 6 bases and the J segment 7 bases; nucleotides outside the gene matches: 6. The CDR3 runs to 13 residues. Per the germline V gene, CDR1 is MNHEY and CDR2 is SMNVEV (reference sequence). This CDR3 reads CASRSGQGRGYTF. The CDR3 nucleotides read TGTGCCAGCAGGTCGGGACAGGGCCGTGGCTACACCTTC.

The CDR3: CAIRDTSGGSYEQYF. In nucleotides, the CDR3 is TGTGCCATCAGAGATACTAGCGGGGGGTCCTACGAGCAGTACTTC. The J gene is TRBJ2-7, the V gene TRBV10-3; 12 nucleotides agree with TRBD2. Germline assignment: CDR1 ENHRY and CDR2 SYGVKD. The CDR3 covers 15 residues. V trimming: 6 bases; J trimming: 1 base; junction bases outside the gene matches: 4.

The chain recombines TRBV24-1 with TRBJ2-1; 7 positions agree with TRBD2. V trimming: 10 bases; J trimming: 0 bases; junction bases outside the gene matches: 8. CDR1 is KGHDR and CDR2 is SFDVKD in the germline V gene. The CDR3 consists of 15 residues. The CDR3 here is CATIRGVPSYNEQFF. Here the CDR3 DNA reads TGTGCCACGATCCGGGGGGTTCCCTCCTACAATGAGCAGTTCTTC.

The chain links TRBV27 to TRBJ2-1; 9 nucleotides match TRBD1. The V gene's germline CDR1 is MNHEY and CDR2 SMNVEV (reference sequence). This CDR3 region has 15 residues. Germline trimming cut 6 bases from V and 5 bases from J; bases unmatched to any gene: 8. CDR3 protein: CASRTPGQGDNEQFF. DNA of the CDR3: TGTGCCAGCAGGACACCGGGACAGGGTGACAATGAGCAGTTCTTC.

The chain has TRBV20-1 and TRBJ1-4; a weak D match, TRBD1 (5 bases). The germline V gene has CDR1 DFQATT and CDR2 SNEGSKA (reference sequence). CDR3 length: 15 amino acids. V lost 3 bases, J lost 8 bases, and 19 bases lay in between. For the CDR3, the DNA is TGCAGTGCTAGTCCCCGGGCGGGGCTCGGGGAAAAACTGTTTTTT. Residues: CSASPRAGLGEKLFF.

This clone was found once. V usage is TRBV11-2 and J usage is TRBJ1-2, with D uncertain. Germline CDR1 and CDR2: SGHAT and FQNNGV. The CDR3 is made up of 13 amino acids. Deletions cut 8 bases from V and 6 bases from J, with 16 bases between. The CDR3 loop is CASRFGGYDGYTF. The CDR3 DNA follows: TGTGCCAGCCGTTTTGGAGGGTACGATGGCTACACCTTC.

V is TRBV28 and J is TRBJ1-3; no clear D gene. Germline V CDR1 and CDR2: MDHEN, SYDVKM. The CDR3 extends over 17 amino acids. V dropped 6 bases and J dropped 0 bases, with 18 bases sitting between them. The CDR3 loop reads CASSPPLQFASGNTIYF. In nucleotides, the CDR3 is TGTGCCAGCAGCCCACCCCTCCAGTTTGCCTCTGGAAACACCATATATTTT.

The chain links TRBV27 to TRBJ1-1; D perhaps matches TRBD1 (5 bases). Germline CDR1 is MNHEY and CDR2 is SMNVEV (reference sequence). CDR3 length equals 14 residues. Deletions cut 0 bases from V and 6 bases from J, with 11 bases between. The CDR3 DNA reads TGTGCCAGCAGTTTATCGTTCGTAGGGGCTGAAGCTTTCTTT. Amino acid sequence: CASSLSFVGAEAFF.

This clone was counted only a few times. The chain employs TRBV12-3 or TRBV12-4 and TRBJ2-5, with no clear D. The CDR3 runs 13 residues. V dropped 6 bases and J dropped 10 bases, with 18 bases sitting between them. The CDR3 sequence: CASSSTPLVGQYF. The CDR3 bases are TGTGCCAGCAGCTCGACTCCCCTGGTGGGCCAGTACTTC.

This chain links TRBV6-6 with TRBJ2-7; maybe TRBD2 (5 bases). This CDR3 region has 14 residues. The germline V and J ends were trimmed by 6 bases and 5 bases, with 17 bases remaining between them. The germline CDR1 and CDR2 sequences are MNHNY and SVGAGI (reference sequence). The CDR3 loop is CASSAAGLYHEQYF. The CDR3 bases are TGTGCCAGCAGCGCCGCGGGTTTATACCACGAGCAGTACTTC.